This TCR beta chain was recorded in a study of beta chain features in type 1 diabetes. Whole-study findings and limits: All four CD4+ subsets from Type 1 diabetes patients carried moderately but significantly shorter TCRB CDR3s.

Expressed TCRB transcripts were sequenced because the isolated RNA had all been reverse transcribed beforehand. The assay was immunoSEQ multiplex PCR, and TCRdb's table has in-frame clones only and misses some. The sample consists of 300,000 to 400,000 clones, roughly 13% of them appearing once. Concerning this clone itself: Its antigen is unknown.

CDR3 length equals 13 residues. CDR1 and CDR2 from the germline V gene are SGHKS and YYEKEE (reference sequence). This sequence was found in a woman between 18 and 30 years old with type 1 diabetes. V and J are TRBV5-5 and TRBJ2-3; D ambiguous. The sequenced sample was naive CD4+ T cells from blood. The CDR3 region is CTTQRYGTDTQYF. DNA of the CDR3: TGTACTACCCAGCGCTACGGCACAGATACGCAGTATTTT.